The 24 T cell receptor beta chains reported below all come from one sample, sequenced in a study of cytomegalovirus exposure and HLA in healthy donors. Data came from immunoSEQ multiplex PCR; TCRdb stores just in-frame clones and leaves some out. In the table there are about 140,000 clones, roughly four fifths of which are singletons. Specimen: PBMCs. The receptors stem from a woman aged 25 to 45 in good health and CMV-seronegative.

The CDR3 reads CASSVFDSTGNTIYF. The CDR3 region has the DNA TGTGCCAGCAGCGTATTTGACAGTACTGGAAACACCATATATTTT. The rearrangement links TRBV9 to TRBJ1-3; maybe TRBD1 (5 bases). There are 15 residues in the CDR3. Trimming took 1 base from V and 2 from J, leaving 10 bases between them. The V gene's germline CDR1 is SGDLS and CDR2 YYNGEE.

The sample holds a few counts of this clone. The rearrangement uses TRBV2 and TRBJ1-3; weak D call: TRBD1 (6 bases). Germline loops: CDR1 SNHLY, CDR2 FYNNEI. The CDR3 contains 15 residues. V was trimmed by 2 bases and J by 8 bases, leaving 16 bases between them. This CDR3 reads CASSEQQGKGYTIYF. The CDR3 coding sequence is TGTGCCAGCAGTGAACAACAGGGAAAGGGCTACACCATATATTTT.

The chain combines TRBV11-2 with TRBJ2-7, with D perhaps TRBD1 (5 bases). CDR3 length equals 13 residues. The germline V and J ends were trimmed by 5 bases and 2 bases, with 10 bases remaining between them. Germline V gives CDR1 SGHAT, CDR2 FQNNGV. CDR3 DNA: TGTGCCAGCAGCCCTATAGGGGCCTACGAGCAGTACTTC. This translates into CASSPIGAYEQYF.

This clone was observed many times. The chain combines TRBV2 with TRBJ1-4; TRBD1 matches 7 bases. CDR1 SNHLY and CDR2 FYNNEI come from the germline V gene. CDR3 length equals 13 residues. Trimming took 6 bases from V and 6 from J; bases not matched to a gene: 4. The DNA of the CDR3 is TGTGCCAGCAGGCGAACAGGGGATGAAAAACTGTTTTTT. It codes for CASRRTGDEKLFF.

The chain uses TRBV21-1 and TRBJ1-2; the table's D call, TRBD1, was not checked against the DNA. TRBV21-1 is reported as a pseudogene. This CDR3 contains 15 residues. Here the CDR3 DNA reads TGTGCCAGCAGCATTGTGCCCCAGGGTGCCTATGGCTACACCTTC. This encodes CASSIVPQGAYGYTF.

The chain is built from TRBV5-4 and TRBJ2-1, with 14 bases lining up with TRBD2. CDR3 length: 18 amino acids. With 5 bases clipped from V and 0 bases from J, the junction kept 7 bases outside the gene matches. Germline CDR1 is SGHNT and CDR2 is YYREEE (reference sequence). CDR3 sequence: CASSSGTSGGSSYNEQFF. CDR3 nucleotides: TGTGCCAGCAGTTCCGGGACTAGCGGGGGAAGCTCCTACAATGAGCAGTTCTTC. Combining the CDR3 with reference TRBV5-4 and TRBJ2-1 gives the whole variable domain ETGVTQSPTHLIKTRGQQVTLRCSSQSGHNTVSWYQQALGQGPQFIFQYYREEENGRGNFPPRFSGLQFPNYSSELNVNALELDDSALYLCASSSGTSGGSSYNEQFFGPGTRLTVL.

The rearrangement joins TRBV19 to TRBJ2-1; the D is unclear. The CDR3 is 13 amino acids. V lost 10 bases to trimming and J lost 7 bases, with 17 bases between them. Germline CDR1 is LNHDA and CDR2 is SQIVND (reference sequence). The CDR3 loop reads CATTQMHGNEQFF. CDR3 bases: TGTGCCACGACCCAAATGCACGGGAATGAGCAGTTCTTC.

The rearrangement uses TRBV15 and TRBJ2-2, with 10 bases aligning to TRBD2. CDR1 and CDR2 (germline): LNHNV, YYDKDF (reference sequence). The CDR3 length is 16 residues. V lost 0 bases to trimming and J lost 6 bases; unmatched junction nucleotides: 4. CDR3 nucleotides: TGTGCCACCAGCAGAGAGAGCGGGGGGGCCTCCGGGGAGCTGTTTTTT. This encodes CATSRESGGASGELFF.

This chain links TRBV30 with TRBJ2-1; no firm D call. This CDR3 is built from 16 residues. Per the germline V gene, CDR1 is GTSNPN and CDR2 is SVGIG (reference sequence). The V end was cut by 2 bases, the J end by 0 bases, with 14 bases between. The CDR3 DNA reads TGTGCCTGGAGTCAAGCTAGTGCGAGCTCCTACAATGAGCAGTTCTTC. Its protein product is CAWSQASASSYNEQFF.

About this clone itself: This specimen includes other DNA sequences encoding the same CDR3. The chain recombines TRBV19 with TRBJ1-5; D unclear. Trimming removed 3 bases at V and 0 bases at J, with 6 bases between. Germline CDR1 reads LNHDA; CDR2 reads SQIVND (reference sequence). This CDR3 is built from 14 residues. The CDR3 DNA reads TGTGCCAGTAGTATCCGGGATAGCAATCAGCCCCAGCATTTT. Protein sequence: CASSIRDSNQPQHF. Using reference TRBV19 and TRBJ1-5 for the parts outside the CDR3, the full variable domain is DGGITQSPKYLFRKEGQNVTLSCEQNLNHDAMYWYRQDPGQGLRLIYYSQIVNDFQKGDIAEGYSVSREKKESFPLTVTSAQKNPTAFYLCASSIRDSNQPQHFGDGTRLSIL.

This CDR3 is CSTGGGFYGYTF. CDR3 nucleotide sequence: TGCAGCACTGGGGGGGGTTTCTATGGCTACACCTTC. The V gene is TRBV29-1, the J gene TRBJ1-2, with D possibly being TRBD1 (5 bases). Germline loops: CDR1 SQVTM, CDR2 ANQGSEA. This CDR3 has 12 residues. Trimming pared 8 bases from V and 4 bases from J, leaving 14 bases between. The whole variable domain, remainder taken from reference TRBV29-1 and TRBJ1-2, is SAVISQKPSRDICQRGTSLTIQCQVDSQVTMMFWYRQQPGQSLTLIATANQGSEATYESGFVIDKFPISRPNLTFSTLTVSNMSPEDSSIYLCSTGGGFYGYTFGSGTRLTVV.

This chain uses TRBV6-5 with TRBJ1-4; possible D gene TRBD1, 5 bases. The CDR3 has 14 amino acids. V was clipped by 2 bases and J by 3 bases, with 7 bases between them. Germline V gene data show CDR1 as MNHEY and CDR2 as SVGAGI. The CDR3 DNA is TGTGCCAGCAGTTACCGGGGGGCTAATGAAAAACTGTTTTTT. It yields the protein CASSYRGANEKLFF.

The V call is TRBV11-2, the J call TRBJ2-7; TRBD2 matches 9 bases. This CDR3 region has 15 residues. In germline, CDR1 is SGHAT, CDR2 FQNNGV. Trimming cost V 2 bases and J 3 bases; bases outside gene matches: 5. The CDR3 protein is CASSLIAGEIYEQYF. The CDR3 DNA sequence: TGTGCCAGCAGCTTAATAGCGGGGGAGATCTACGAGCAGTACTTC.

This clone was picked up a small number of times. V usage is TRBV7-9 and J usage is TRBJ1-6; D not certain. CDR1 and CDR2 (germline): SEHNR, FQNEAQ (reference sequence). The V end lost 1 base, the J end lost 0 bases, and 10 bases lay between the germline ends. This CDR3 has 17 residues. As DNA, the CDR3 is TGTGCCAGCAGCTTAGAACGCCCGGGCTCCTATAATTCACCCCTCCACTTT. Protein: CASSLERPGSYNSPLHF.

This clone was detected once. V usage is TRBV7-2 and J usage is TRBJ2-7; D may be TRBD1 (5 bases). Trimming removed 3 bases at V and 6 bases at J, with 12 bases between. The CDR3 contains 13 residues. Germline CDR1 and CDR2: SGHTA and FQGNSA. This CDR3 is CASSLRQNLEQYF. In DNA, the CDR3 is TGTGCCAGCAGCTTGAGACAGAACCTCGAGCAGTACTTC.

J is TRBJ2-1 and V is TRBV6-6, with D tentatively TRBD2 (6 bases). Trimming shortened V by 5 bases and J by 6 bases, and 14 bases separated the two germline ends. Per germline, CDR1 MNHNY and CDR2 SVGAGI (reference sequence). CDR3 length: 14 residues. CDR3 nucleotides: TGTGCCAGCAGTGGGAGGACACGGACCAATGAGCAGTTCTTC. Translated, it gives CASSGRTRTNEQFF.

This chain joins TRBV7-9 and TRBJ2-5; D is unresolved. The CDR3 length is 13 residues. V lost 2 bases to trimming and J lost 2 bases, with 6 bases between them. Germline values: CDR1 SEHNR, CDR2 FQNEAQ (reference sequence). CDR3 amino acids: CASSLNLQETQYF. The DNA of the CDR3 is TGTGCCAGCAGCTTAAATTTACAAGAGACCCAGTACTTC.

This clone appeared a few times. CDR3 DNA sequence: TGTGCCAGCGGTAAAACGGACACCGGGGAGCTGTTTTTT. Residues: CASGKTDTGELFF. The chain combines TRBV4-2 with TRBJ2-2, with no clear D. V was cut by 8 bases and J by 3 bases, with 10 bases left in between. CDR1 LGHNA and CDR2 YNFKEQ come from the germline V gene. The CDR3 consists of 13 residues.

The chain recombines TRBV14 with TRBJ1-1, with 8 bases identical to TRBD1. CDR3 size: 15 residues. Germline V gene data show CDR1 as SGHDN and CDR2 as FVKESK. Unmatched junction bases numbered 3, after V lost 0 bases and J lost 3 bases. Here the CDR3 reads CASSQDRDRYTEAFF. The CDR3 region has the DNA TGTGCCAGCAGCCAAGATAGGGACAGGTACACTGAAGCTTTCTTT.

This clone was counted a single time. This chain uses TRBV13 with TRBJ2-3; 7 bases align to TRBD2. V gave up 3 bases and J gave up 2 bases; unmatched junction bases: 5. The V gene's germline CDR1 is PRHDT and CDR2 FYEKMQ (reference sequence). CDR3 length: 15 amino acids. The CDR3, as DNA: TGTGCCAGCAGCTTCCGCGGGGGTTTCACAGATACGCAGTATTTT. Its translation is CASSFRGGFTDTQYF.

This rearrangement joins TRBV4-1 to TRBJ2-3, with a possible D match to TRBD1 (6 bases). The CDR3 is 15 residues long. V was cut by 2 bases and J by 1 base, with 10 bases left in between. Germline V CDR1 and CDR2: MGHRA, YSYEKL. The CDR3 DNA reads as TGCGCCAGCAGCCAAACTGGGGGCCGCACAGATACGCAGTATTTT. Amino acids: CASSQTGGRTDTQYF.

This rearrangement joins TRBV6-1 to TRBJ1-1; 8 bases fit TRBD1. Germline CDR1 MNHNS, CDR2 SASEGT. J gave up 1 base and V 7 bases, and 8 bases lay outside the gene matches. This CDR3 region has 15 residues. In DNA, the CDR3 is TGTGCCAGCACTGCAGGGGGCTTAGGGAACACTGAAGCTTTCTTT. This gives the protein CASTAGGLGNTEAFF.

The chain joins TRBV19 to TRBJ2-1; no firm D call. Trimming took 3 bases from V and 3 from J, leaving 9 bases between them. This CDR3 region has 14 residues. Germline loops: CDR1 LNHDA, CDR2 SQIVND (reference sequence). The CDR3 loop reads CASSIALSYNEQFF. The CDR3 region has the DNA TGTGCCAGTAGTATCGCTCTAAGCTACAATGAGCAGTTCTTC.

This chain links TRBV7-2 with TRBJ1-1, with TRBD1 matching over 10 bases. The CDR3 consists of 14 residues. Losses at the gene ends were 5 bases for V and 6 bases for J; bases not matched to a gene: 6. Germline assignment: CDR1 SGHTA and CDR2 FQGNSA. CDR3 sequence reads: CASSPTGGAAEAFF. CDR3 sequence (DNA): TGTGCCAGCAGCCCGACAGGGGGCGCCGCTGAAGCTTTCTTT.